One sample yielded the 10 T cell receptor beta chains listed below, sequenced in a study of identical twins. TCRdb re-derived calls from the 5' RACE reads in MiXCR, one entry per CDR3 protein. Here the sample spans about 890,000 distinct CDR3 sequences, 12% being singletons. The same sample was also studied in work on yellow fever vaccine responses in identical twins.

The specimen sequenced was PBMCs. The receptors shown here come from a woman aged 18-35 years in good health.

The chain has TRBV12-3 or TRBV12-4 and TRBJ1-2, with D perhaps TRBD1 (5 bases). V lost 6 bases to trimming and J lost 4 bases, with 15 bases between them. The CDR3 extends over 14 amino acids. The CDR3 DNA reads as TGTGCCAGCAGCTTAATGACAGACCCCTATGGCTACACCTTC. Its protein product is CASSLMTDPYGYTF.

Many counts were recorded for this clonotype. The chain carries TRBV7-9 and TRBJ1-5, with 8 positions matching TRBD1. The CDR3 is 14 residues long. Germline V lookup: CDR1 SEHNR, CDR2 FQNEAQ (reference sequence). Losses at the gene ends were 5 bases for V and 4 bases for J; bases not matched to a gene: 4. The CDR3 region has the DNA TGTGCCAGCAGCGATACAGGGGGGAATCAGCCCCAGCATTTT. Translation: CASSDTGGNQPQHF.

The table lists this clonotype with a few counts. V usage is TRBV29-1 and J usage is TRBJ2-3, with 7 bases identical to TRBD2. Per germline, CDR1 SQVTM and CDR2 ANQGSEA. Unmatched junction bases numbered 3, after V lost 1 base and J lost 2 bases. The CDR3 is 14 amino acids. The CDR3 reads CSVEASGPTDTQYF. The CDR3 region has the DNA TGCAGCGTTGAAGCTAGCGGACCCACAGATACGCAGTATTTT.

The V gene is TRBV28, the J gene TRBJ2-1; TRBD2 agrees at 8 bases. Germline V gene lookup returns CDR1 MDHEN and CDR2 SYDVKM. After removal of 6 bases from V and 6 bases from J, the junction contained 10 bases not matched to a gene. This CDR3 has 15 amino acids. In nucleotides, the CDR3 is TGTGCCAGCAGCCAAAGGGGACTAGGGCTCAATGAGCAGTTCTTC. It specifies CASSQRGLGLNEQFF.

This rearrangement joins TRBV7-6 to TRBJ2-7, with 8 bases aligning to TRBD1. Germline CDR1 is SGHVS and CDR2 is FNYEAQ. Trimming removed 2 bases from V and 4 bases from J; junction bases left unmatched: 7. The CDR3 is made up of 15 amino acids. CDR3 bases: TGTGCCAGCAGCTTACGGTCGGACAGGGAGTACGAGCAGTACTTC. Translating gives CASSLRSDREYEQYF.

This clonotype was detected many times. The V call is TRBV9, the J call TRBJ2-1, with 10 bases that match TRBD2. Trimming took 3 bases from V and 3 from J; bases not matched to a gene: 3. CDR3 length: 15 amino acids. The germline gives CDR1 SGDLS, CDR2 YYNGEE. The CDR3 loop is CASSGGLAFYNEQFF. The CDR3 DNA sequence: TGTGCCAGCAGCGGGGGACTAGCGTTCTACAATGAGCAGTTCTTC.

This clonotype was found many times. The chain combines TRBV12-3 or TRBV12-4 with TRBJ1-3; D may be TRBD1 (5 bases). Trimming removed 5 bases at V and 0 bases at J, with 14 bases between. CDR3 size: 16 residues. The CDR3 spells CASSRGTLASGNTIYF. The CDR3, as DNA: TGTGCCAGCAGTCGGGGGACCCTGGCCTCTGGAAACACCATATATTTT.

This clonotype has at least ten counts. The chain uses TRBV20-1 and TRBJ1-6; the D is unclear. CDR1 and CDR2 from the germline V gene are DFQATT and SNEGSKA (reference sequence). This CDR3 has 13 residues. V was shortened by 3 bases and J by 9 bases, with 12 bases between the two germline ends. The DNA for the CDR3 is TGCAGTGCTAGCACCCCGGCTGGTTCACCCCTCCACTTT. Amino acids: CSASTPAGSPLHF.

The chain links TRBV7-9 to TRBJ2-7; D is possibly TRBD1 or TRBD2 (6 bases each). The germline V and J ends were trimmed by 7 bases and 2 bases, with 15 bases remaining between them. The length of the CDR3 is 14 residues. Germline lookup yields CDR1 SEHNR and CDR2 FQNEAQ (reference sequence). For the CDR3, the DNA is TGTGCCAGCACTGAAGGGGGGAGCCCCTACGAGCAGTACGTC. Its translation is CASTEGGSPYEQYV.

This CDR3 is CASIIKGNEQFF. The CDR3 DNA reads TGTGCCAGCATCATAAAAGGAAATGAGCAGTTCTTC. The chain is built from TRBV12-3 or TRBV12-4 and TRBJ2-1; D not resolved. CDR3 length: 12 amino acids. V was cut by 7 bases and J by 7 bases, with 11 bases left in between.